The subject of this entry is one TCR beta chain. Its antigen is not known. Trimming at V came to 1 base and at J to 6 bases, leaving 13 bases not matched to a gene. This CDR3 contains 17 residues. Germline CDR1 reads SEHNR; CDR2 reads FQNEAQ (reference sequence). The data were taken from a study of B cell selection in AIRE deficiency. The regulatory T cell sort gate was CD4+CD25hiCD127low/negative. Findings of the study overall: AIRE-deficient Tconv and Treg repertoires matched healthy donors in TCRBV, CDR3 length, diversity. Patient Tconv cells held roughly 33% of Treg sequences shared by healthy donors. Shared Treg sequences had shorter CDR3s, biased toward rearrangements with few non-templated insertions.

Produced via immunoSEQ multiplex PCR; TCRdb's table is partial and in-frame only. The data contain approximately 22,000 clones, 85% to 95% of them singletons. V gene TRBV7-9 combines with J gene TRBJ2-3, with 7 bases that match TRBD2. The sequence was collected from a human donor in good health. What was sequenced was CD4+CD25+ Tregs sorted from PBMCs. The DNA of the CDR3 is TGTGCCAGCAGCTTAGGGCTAGCGGTCGATCTGAGGGATACGCAGTATTTT. Its protein is CASSLGLAVDLRDTQYF.